The 7 T cell receptor beta chains in this list originate from one sample, sequenced in a study of cytotoxic CD8 clonotypes in ibrutinib-treated CLL. TCRdb keeps only in-frame clones here, not all; method: immunoSEQ multiplex PCR. In the table there are tens of thousands of clones, around 68% of which are singletons. Sequencing was performed on PBMCs, taken after 12 months of ibrutinib treatment. The origin of the receptors is a human donor with chronic lymphocytic leukemia.

The chain uses TRBV5-1 and TRBJ1-3; weak D call: TRBD1 (5 bases). The germline V gene encodes CDR1 SGHRS and CDR2 YFSETQ. Trimming shortened V by 1 base and J by 4 bases, and 12 bases separated the two germline ends. The length of the CDR3 is 15 residues. CDR3 DNA sequence: TGCGCCAGCAGCTTGCTCGGCAGGGAAGGAAACACCATATATTTT. Its translation is CASSLLGREGNTIYF.

This clone was counted only a few times. V usage is TRBV27 and J usage is TRBJ2-7, with D possibly matching TRBD2 (6 bases). This CDR3 spans 14 amino acids. Germline V CDR1 and CDR2: MNHEY, SMNVEV (reference sequence). V shed 6 bases and J shed 2 bases, with 14 bases lying between them. CDR3 sequence (DNA): TGTGCCAGCAGGGAGGGGCAGGGACCCTACGAGCAGTACTTC. It specifies CASREGQGPYEQYF.

This chain links TRBV5-4 with TRBJ2-1; TRBD2 matches at 10 bases. Germline CDR1 reads SGHNT; CDR2 reads YYREEE (reference sequence). This CDR3 spans 14 amino acids. Trimming cost V 4 bases and J 7 bases; bases outside gene matches: 5. The CDR3 is CASSQRGGRNEQFF. The CDR3 DNA reads as TGTGCCAGCAGCCAGCGGGGGGGCCGGAATGAGCAGTTCTTC.

This clone was seen only a few times. This sequence joins TRBV5-1 and TRBJ1-1; D is undetermined. The V gene lost 2 bases and the J gene lost 1 base, with 15 bases spanning the gap. Per germline, CDR1 SGHRS and CDR2 YFSETQ. CDR3 length equals 16 residues. The CDR3 is CASSFTLPAGNTEAFF. The CDR3 DNA is TGCGCCAGCAGCTTTACACTTCCAGCAGGGAACACTGAAGCTTTCTTT.

This clone was detected once. The V call is TRBV6-5, the J call TRBJ1-5, with a tentative D call TRBD1 (6 bases). CDR3 size: 15 residues. Per the germline V gene, CDR1 is MNHEY and CDR2 is SVGAGI. V gave up 6 bases and J gave up 2 bases, with 14 bases separating them. The CDR3 here is CASRPTGLGNQPQHF. The DNA for the CDR3 is TGTGCCAGCAGGCCAACAGGGCTGGGCAATCAGCCCCAGCATTTT.

The V and J genes are TRBV9 and TRBJ1-1; D is unresolved. The CDR3 spans 15 residues. V was pared by 4 bases and J by 2 bases, with 15 bases between. Germline V CDR1 and CDR2: SGDLS, YYNGEE. The CDR3 DNA follows: TGTGCCAGCAGCCCCCACGCTGGAACAAACACTGAAGCTTTCTTT. This sequence encodes CASSPHAGTNTEAFF.

In this sample, this clone turned up a few times. The chain uses TRBV2 and TRBJ1-6; D is possibly TRBD1 (5 bases). The V end was cut by 8 bases, the J end by 5 bases, with 7 bases between. This CDR3 region has 12 residues. Germline CDR1 and CDR2: SNHLY and FYNNEI. The CDR3 DNA reads TGTGCCAGCCTCAGGGATAATTCACCCCTCCACTTT. Residues: CASLRDNSPLHF.